This TCR beta chain was recovered during a study of blood T cell repertoires in COVID-19. The assay was immunoSEQ multiplex PCR, and TCRdb's table has in-frame clones only and misses some. The table shows approximately 500,000 clones, with approximately 88% occurring only once. Donors were grouped by their self-reported clinical history. There are 16 residues in the CDR3. Per germline, CDR1 LGHDT and CDR2 YNNKEL (reference sequence). Trimming removed 1 base at V and 6 bases at J, with 13 bases between. The chain is built from TRBV3-1 (or the pseudogene TRBV3-2) and TRBJ1-6; D unclear. The source material was PBMCs or T cells enriched from blood (not recorded which). The TCR was taken from a woman in her forties who had recovered from COVID-19. The chain's CDR3 is CASSQVVQNPNSPLHF. CDR3 coding DNA: TGTGCCAGCAGCCAAGTTGTACAGAACCCTAATTCACCCCTCCACTTT.